The next 32 T cell receptor beta chains were all read from a single sample in a study of OX40 agonist ivuxolimab in advanced cancers. Sequencing used immunoSEQ multiplex PCR; TCRdb keeps in-frame clones, though not all of them. The table includes 90,000 to 120,000 clones, 90% detected once. The sample here was CD4+ or CD8+ T cells sorted from blood, taken in a trial of the OX40 agonist ivuxolimab. These receptors came from an adult with an advanced solid tumor such as melanoma, head and neck, liver or kidney cancer.

The chain uses TRBV4-2 and TRBJ2-2; 14 nucleotides align to TRBD2. CDR1 and CDR2 from the germline V gene are LGHNA and YNFKEQ. J was trimmed by 4 bases and V by 4 bases; bases with no gene match: 5. The CDR3 covers 17 residues. CDR3 in amino acids: CASSPGLAGAGTGELFF. In nucleotides, the CDR3 is TGTGCCAGCAGCCCGGGACTAGCGGGAGCTGGCACCGGGGAGCTGTTTTTT.

The gene calls are TRBV2 and TRBJ2-5; TRBD1 matches 11 bases. CDR1 and CDR2 (germline): SNHLY, FYNNEI. The junction had 2 bases not matched to a gene; V was cut back by 6 bases and J by 5 bases. This CDR3 has 13 residues. The CDR3 is CASSRDRGETQYF. DNA for the CDR3: TGTGCCAGCAGCCGGGACAGGGGGGAGACCCAGTACTTC.

V is TRBV19 and J is TRBJ1-4; TRBD1 agrees at 7 bases. Germline V gene lookup returns CDR1 LNHDA and CDR2 SQIVND (reference sequence). The CDR3 consists of 15 residues. Trimming cost V 7 bases and J 5 bases; bases outside gene matches: 10. CDR3 region: CASNPRQGFNEKLFF. CDR3 nucleotides: TGTGCCAGTAATCCACGACAGGGATTCAATGAAAAACTGTTTTTT.

The chain combines TRBV29-1 with TRBJ2-7; 10 bases align to TRBD1. Germline V gives CDR1 SQVTM, CDR2 ANQGSEA. J gave up 0 bases and V 5 bases, and 4 bases lay outside the gene matches. The CDR3 has 14 amino acids. For the CDR3, the DNA is TGCAGCGTTTCCTGGACAGGGGGCTCCTACGAGCAGTACTTC. Protein product: CSVSWTGGSYEQYF.

The rearrangement joins TRBV20-1 to TRBJ1-3; D gene uncertain. V was cut by 6 bases and J by 3 bases, with 6 bases left in between. The CDR3 totals 11 residues. Looked up from germline, CDR1 is DFQATT and CDR2 is SNEGSKA (reference sequence). The CDR3 spells CSATRGNTIYF. The CDR3 nucleotides are TGCAGTGCGACACGTGGAAACACCATATATTTT.

The gene calls are TRBV9 and TRBJ2-2, with unresolved D. CDR3 length equals 15 residues. The V end lost 3 bases, the J end lost 5 bases, and 14 bases lay between the germline ends. Germline V gene lookup returns CDR1 SGDLS and CDR2 YYNGEE. CDR3 nucleotides: TGTGCCAGCAGCGCCCTCCCGGACGGAACCGGGGAGCTGTTTTTT. This gives the protein CASSALPDGTGELFF.

The chain recombines TRBV7-9 with TRBJ2-1; perhaps TRBD2 as D (5 bases). The CDR3 length is 13 residues. The V end was cut by 5 bases, the J end by 9 bases, with 14 bases between. Germline CDR1 and CDR2: SEHNR and FQNEAQ (reference sequence). CDR3 region: CASSPLSSGEQFF. As DNA, the CDR3 is TGTGCCAGCAGCCCCCTCAGCAGCGGTGAGCAGTTCTTC.

The sample holds one count of this clone. The chain carries TRBV2 and TRBJ1-1, with D perhaps matching TRBD1 (6 bases). The CDR3 has 15 residues. Trimming pared 8 bases from V and 2 bases from J, leaving 18 bases between. The germline gives CDR1 SNHLY, CDR2 FYNNEI. CDR3 in DNA: TGTGCCAGCGGACTCAAAAGGGGGGTCAACACTGAAGCTTTCTTT. Translated: CASGLKRGVNTEAFF.

The chain is built from TRBV2 and TRBJ1-5; D may be TRBD1 (5 bases). With 5 bases removed from V and 0 bases from J, the gap between germline ends came to 11 bases. The CDR3 has 15 amino acids. Germline V lookup: CDR1 SNHLY, CDR2 FYNNEI. For the CDR3, the DNA is TGTGCCAGCAGTCCCCAGGGAAATAGCAATCAGCCCCAGCATTTT. Translating it yields CASSPQGNSNQPQHF.

This rearrangement joins TRBV19 to TRBJ1-1; tentative D call: TRBD1 (5 bases). This CDR3 contains 14 residues. Germline assignment: CDR1 LNHDA and CDR2 SQIVND (reference sequence). V shed 3 bases and J shed 1 base, with 9 bases lying between them. CDR3 region: CASSIFGGNTEAFF. The CDR3 DNA is TGTGCCAGTAGTATCTTTGGGGGGAACACTGAAGCTTTCTTT.

The genes are TRBV9 and TRBJ2-3; unclear D gene. Germline CDR1 is SGDLS and CDR2 is YYNGEE. The CDR3 sequence is 14 residues long. Trimming took 0 bases from V and 7 from J, leaving 12 bases between them. CDR3 sequence reads: CASSVDLVGNTQYF. CDR3 DNA: TGTGCCAGCAGCGTAGACCTAGTGGGCAATACGCAGTATTTT. The full variable domain, its missing parts supplied by reference TRBV9 and TRBJ2-3, is DSGVTQTPKHLITATGQRVTLRCSPRSGDLSVYWYQQSLDQGLQFLIQYYNGEERAKGNILERFSAQQFPDLHSELNLSSLELGDSALYFCASSVDLVGNTQYFGPGTRLTVL.

This rearrangement joins TRBV25-1 to TRBJ2-7; 7 bases map to TRBD1. The CDR3 has 16 residues. With 1 base clipped from V and 7 bases from J, the junction kept 13 bases outside the gene matches. The germline CDR1 and CDR2 sequences are MGHDK and SYGVNS. The CDR3 spells CASSELGTVLMGEQYF. CDR3 nucleotide sequence: TGTGCCAGCAGTGAATTGGGGACAGTCCTAATGGGTGAGCAGTACTTC.

This chain joins TRBV27 and TRBJ2-5; D is perhaps TRBD2 (5 bases). With the DNA end fitting TRBJ2-7 better, the J assignment may be wrong. Germline CDR1 is MNHEY and CDR2 is SMNVEV (reference sequence). The CDR3 sequence is 13 residues long. The CDR3 loop reads CASRRSGSYEQYF. The CDR3 region has the DNA TGTGCCAGTAGGAGGTCGGGCTCCTACGAGCAGTACTTC.

The rearrangement uses TRBV27 and TRBJ1-2; TRBD1 matches at 8 bases. The CDR3 loop spans 14 amino acids. Trimming took 3 bases from V and 8 from J; bases not matched to a gene: 8. Germline-derived CDR1 and CDR2 are MNHEY and SMNVEV (reference sequence). For the CDR3, the DNA is TGTGCCAGCAGTTTTAGAGACAGGGGTGGGGGCTACACCTTC. Its translation is CASSFRDRGGGYTF.

The V gene is TRBV7-2, the J gene TRBJ2-6; TRBD1 matches at 8 bases. The germline gives CDR1 SGHTA, CDR2 FQGNSA. The CDR3 length is 17 residues. V lost 4 bases and J lost 0; bases outside the gene matches: 5. CDR3 sequence reads: CASSSGQGLSGANVLTF. DNA for the CDR3: TGTGCCAGCAGCTCCGGACAGGGCCTCTCTGGGGCCAACGTCCTGACTTTC.

V and J are TRBV4-2 and TRBJ1-2; D is unclear. From germline, CDR1 is LGHNA and CDR2 YNFKEQ. Deletions cut 0 bases from V and 14 bases from J, with 10 bases between. The CDR3 has 11 residues. DNA for the CDR3: TGTGCCAGCAGCCAAGAAGGGCAGGCGACCTTC. Residues: CASSQEGQATF.

The chain links TRBV28 to TRBJ2-7, with TRBD1 as a possible D gene (6 bases). This CDR3 is built from 15 residues. V was pared by 3 bases and J by 2 bases, with 14 bases between. CDR1 is MDHEN, CDR2 SYDVKM, per germline. CDR3 DNA: TGTGCCAGCAGTTTGGGGGCCAGGGTCGCCTACGAGCAGTACTTC. This sequence encodes CASSLGARVAYEQYF. Using reference TRBV28 and TRBJ2-7 for the parts outside the CDR3, the full variable domain is DVKVTQSSRYLVKRTGEKVFLECVQDMDHENMFWYRQDPGLGLRLIYFSYDVKMKEKGDIPEGYSVSREKKERFSLILESASTNQTSMYLCASSLGARVAYEQYFGPGTRLTVT.

V gene TRBV30 combines with J gene TRBJ2-7; TRBD1 aligns across 8 bases. The CDR3 contains 13 residues. Germline V gene data show CDR1 as GTSNPN and CDR2 as SVGIG (reference sequence). V trimming: 5 bases; J trimming: 11 bases; junction bases outside the gene matches: 14. The CDR3 DNA reads as TGTGCCTGGTCCGGGTCGGGGACAGGCAAAAAGTACTTC. Translated: CAWSGSGTGKKYF.

The chain combines TRBV4-3 with TRBJ2-5, with D unclear. CDR3 length: 16 amino acids. Looked up from germline, CDR1 is LGHNA and CDR2 is YSLEER. Trimming cost V 0 bases and J 5 bases, with 16 bases left between them. Here the CDR3 reads CASSQEMRTRWETQYF. DNA for the CDR3: TGCGCCAGCAGCCAAGAGATGCGGACCCGGTGGGAGACCCAGTACTTC.

The chain uses TRBV4-3 and TRBJ2-6; no definite D call. Trimming stripped 1 base from V and 0 bases from J, with 10 bases between. The length of the CDR3 is 17 residues. CDR1 is LGHNA, CDR2 YSLEER, per germline. The CDR3 DNA sequence: TGCGCCAGCAGCCAAGGCTCCTACAACTCTGGGGCCAACGTCCTGACTTTC. Translation gives CASSQGSYNSGANVLTF.

The chain is built from TRBV27 and TRBJ1-1, with TRBD1 as a possible D gene (6 bases). Trimming stripped 2 bases from V and 4 bases from J, with 8 bases between. CDR3 size: 13 residues. In germline, CDR1 is MNHEY, CDR2 SMNVEV (reference sequence). Here the CDR3 DNA reads TGTGCCAGCAGTTTAACCAGGGGCACTGAAGCTTTCTTT. Amino acid sequence: CASSLTRGTEAFF.

This chain uses TRBV7-2 with TRBJ2-3, with a weak D call TRBD1 (5 bases). The CDR3 has 14 residues. V gave up 5 bases and J gave up 2 bases, with 11 bases separating them. Germline CDR1 reads SGHTA; CDR2 reads FQGNSA. CDR3 in DNA: TGTGCCAGCAGCCGGACATGGATCACAGATACGCAGTATTTT. Amino acids: CASSRTWITDTQYF.

This clone was seen more than once but under ten times. The V and J genes are TRBV5-4 and TRBJ2-1, with D perhaps matching TRBD1 or TRBD2 (5 bases each). Germline V gene lookup returns CDR1 SGHNT and CDR2 YYREEE (reference sequence). This CDR3 is 13 amino acids long. The V and J ends lost 4 bases and 10 bases respectively, with 15 bases between them. In DNA, the CDR3 is TGTGCCAGCAGCAAGGGACCATGGGACGAGCAGTTCTTC. Its protein product is CASSKGPWDEQFF.

This clone was seen a handful of times. This rearrangement joins TRBV7-3 to TRBJ2-3; unclear D gene. V was pared by 2 bases and J by 3 bases, with 15 bases between. Germline-derived CDR1 and CDR2 are SGHTA and FQGTGA. The CDR3 contains 16 residues. The CDR3 DNA sequence: TGTGCCAGCAGCTTACGCCCCGTGGGGAAAACAGATACGCAGTATTTT. Protein: CASSLRPVGKTDTQYF.

V and J are TRBV10-3 and TRBJ2-7; weak D call: TRBD1 (5 bases). The CDR3 is 12 residues long. CDR1 and CDR2 from the germline V gene are ENHRY and SYGVKD. Between the trimmed V and J ends, which lost 4 bases and 3 bases, there was a span of 7 bases. CDR3 sequence: CAISVTVYEQYF. CDR3 nucleotides: TGTGCCATCAGTGTGACAGTCTACGAGCAGTACTTC.

CDR3 sequence: CASSPDRSSGNTIYF. CDR3 nucleotides: TGTGCCAGCAGCCCCGACAGGAGCTCTGGAAACACCATATATTTT. The chain recombines TRBV7-9 with TRBJ1-3, with D perhaps TRBD1 (6 bases). CDR1 SEHNR and CDR2 FQNEAQ come from the germline V gene (reference sequence). V was clipped by 5 bases and J by 0 bases, with 11 bases between them. The CDR3 is 15 amino acids.

V is TRBV6-6 and J is TRBJ2-3; 10 bases are a match to TRBD2. Germline V gene lookup returns CDR1 MNHNY and CDR2 SVGAGI (reference sequence). This CDR3 spans 15 amino acids. The trim removed 6 bases at V and 4 bases at J, leaving 7 bases unmatched. CDR3 bases: TGTGCCAGCAGGTTAGCGGGAGGCCTGGCAGATACGCAGTATTTT. This gives the protein CASRLAGGLADTQYF.

This clone has more than one count but fewer than ten. J is TRBJ2-3 and V is TRBV27; no clear D gene. The CDR3 spans 15 residues. Germline V CDR1 and CDR2: MNHEY, SMNVEV (reference sequence). Trimming removed 6 bases from V and 0 bases from J, with 13 bases in between. The DNA for the CDR3 is TGTGCCAGCAGACGAAGGGAAACTAGCACAGATACGCAGTATTTT. As protein: CASRRRETSTDTQYF.

This clone was detected a few times. The gene calls are TRBV27 and TRBJ2-1; 9 bases are shared with TRBD1. The junction had 6 bases not matched to a gene; V was cut back by 7 bases and J by 8 bases. The germline V gene encodes CDR1 MNHEY and CDR2 SMNVEV (reference sequence). The CDR3 has 13 amino acids. The CDR3 DNA is TGTGCCAGCAAACGGACAGGGGACCATGAGCAGTTCTTC. This gives the protein CASKRTGDHEQFF.

This clone has a single count. The V call is TRBV28, the J call TRBJ2-1, with D perhaps matching TRBD2 (5 bases). V lost 6 bases and J lost 7, with 13 bases in between. CDR3 size: 13 residues. Germline CDR1 reads MDHEN; CDR2 reads SYDVKM. DNA of the CDR3: TGTGCCAGCAGATCCCATAGCGCTAATGAGCAGTTCTTC. Translation gives CASRSHSANEQFF.

The J gene is TRBJ2-5, the V gene TRBV6-1; D gene ambiguous. The CDR3 length is 13 residues. The germline CDR1 and CDR2 sequences are MNHNS and SASEGT. CDR3 in DNA: TGTGTTACGTTTGTCCAGGACCAAGAGACCCAGTACTTC. Residues: CVTFVQDQETQYF.

This chain uses TRBV7-3 with TRBJ2-1, with a tentative D call TRBD1 (5 bases). This CDR3 has 15 residues. CDR1 SGHTA and CDR2 FQGTGA come from the germline V gene. V was trimmed by 5 bases and J by 7 bases, leaving 18 bases between them. The CDR3 coding sequence is TGTGCCAGCAGCCCCCAGGCCCTAGGACATAATGAGCAGTTCTTC. Protein: CASSPQALGHNEQFF.